This T cell receptor beta chain came from a study of PD-L1 blockade in urothelial cancer. The V segment lost 3 bases and the J segment 5 bases; nucleotides outside the gene matches: 1. The CDR3 runs 15 residues. CDR1 is SEHNR and CDR2 is FQNEAQ in the germline V gene (reference sequence). Assay: immunoSEQ multiplex PCR; the TCRdb copy retains only in-frame clones and omits some. The sample includes tens of thousands of clones, approximately 86% of them seen just once. Time point described: pretreatment peripheral blood. Specimen: PBMCs, collected around atezolizumab (anti-PD-L1) treatment. The TCR was taken from a man aged 40-49 years with urothelial cancer. The chain couples TRBV7-9 to TRBJ2-1, with TRBD2 matching 13 bases. The CDR3 loop reads CASSLTSGRHNEQFF. DNA for the CDR3: TGTGCCAGCAGCTTGACTAGCGGGAGGCACAATGAGCAGTTCTTC. Variable domain in full (rest from reference TRBV7-9 and TRBJ2-1): DTGVSQNPRHKITKRGQNVTFRCDPISEHNRLYWYRQTLGQGPEFLTYFQNEAQLEKSRLLSDRFSAERPKGSFSTLEIQRTEQGDSAMYLCASSLTSGRHNEQFFGPGTRLTVL.